This T cell receptor (beta chain) was captured by sequencing in a study of blood T cell repertoires in COVID-19 (dated by TCRdb to 2019 to 2021). For the study in its entirety: Samples from collaborators originated in the United States, Italy and Spain and spanned both the acute and convalescent phases of COVID-19. The prospective study material was composed of cDNA or gDNA derived from T cells, B-cell-depleted T cells, or PBMCs. Deeply sampled blood TCRbeta repertoires from subjects exposed to, actively infected with, or recovered from COVID-19 were included in the dataset. The repertoires were made available in a free public database intended to serve as a resource for research on the immune response to SARS-CoV-2. Samples were obtained from the ongoing ImmuneRACE study (first 160 participants) and from about 1,300 subjects provided by 6 global collaborators. Nearly every sample came with metadata listing a de-identified subject ID, COVID-19 status, age in years and sex. Where available, HLA class I and class II types were taken from metadata supplied by the sample provider and were not determined by assay-based typing.

TCRbeta CDR3 regions were amplified from genomic DNA using the immunoSEQ Assay, a bias-controlled multiplex PCR. The study's own analysis went as follows. The number of nucleated cells in each sample was estimated from the amplification of reference gene primers within the assay. To quantify the absolute abundance of each unique TCRbeta CDR3 rearrangement, sequence reads were collapsed and filtered. For each sample, productive Simpson clonality was calculated as the square root of Simpson's diversity index across productive rearrangements. Held by TCRdb, this immuneACCESS table contains in-frame sequences only and omits some clones. Under half of the omission traces to an unresolved V gene where checked; the cause of the rest is unknown. Clonal size and the V and J genes are those of that table, whereas D and trimming came from the DNA. A total of some 85,000 clones appear in this sample, about 83% of them only once. The top ten hold about half of the sample.

Remarks on this clone: Its target antigen remains unknown. No per-base quality is available; no much larger clone lies one base away.

The CDR3 starts with the cysteine, ends with the phenylalanine, and has 15 residues. Of the read, only the CDR3 DNA is kept; its 45 bases are in frame from base 1. After removal of 0 bases from V and 8 bases from J, the junction retains 8 bases not matched to a gene. From a lookup of the germline V gene (reference sequence), CDR1 and CDR2 are LNHDA and SQIVND. What the authors observed across the whole study: How much clinical and demographic metadata was included differed by source and by participant, and the metadata was provided uncurated.

Collaborating institutions collected whole blood in K2EDTA tubes following their own protocols. For TCRbeta analysis, collaborator samples were shipped as frozen whole blood, as isolated PBMCs, or as DNA extracted from either sample type. The chain links TRBV19 with TRBJ1-2; 8 central bases correspond to TRBD1. The sequence was obtained from a human donor in a cohort sampled during active COVID-19. The sequenced material came from peripheral blood. In nucleotide form, the sequence is TGTGCCAGTAGTATAGATACCCGGACAGGGAAAGGCTACACCTTC. Its amino acids are CASSIDTRTGKGYTF.